Following are 9 T cell receptor beta chains from one sample sequenced in a study of technical replicates of blood from a handful of donors. The table came from immunoSEQ multiplex PCR; TCRdb's copy has only in-frame clones and leaves some out. The sample has roughly 80,000 clones, roughly 94% seen once. Sequenced: T cells isolated from PBMCs. These receptors all stem from a human donor in good health.

The chain employs TRBV5-4 and TRBJ2-7, with 8 bases identical to TRBD2. The length of the CDR3 is 16 residues. From germline, CDR1 is SGHNT and CDR2 YYREEE (reference sequence). Unmatched junction bases numbered 15, after V lost 5 bases and J lost 5 bases. CDR3 nucleotides: TGTGCCAGCAGAACGGGAGGGAGCGGGAGTTGGAACGAGCAGTACTTC. Its protein is CASRTGGSGSWNEQYF.

V gene TRBV25-1 combines with J gene TRBJ2-7, with 12 bases identical to TRBD1. With 1 base clipped from V and 3 bases from J, the junction kept 7 bases outside the gene matches. The CDR3 totals 17 residues. Looked up from germline, CDR1 is MGHDK and CDR2 is SYGVNS. CDR3 sequence (DNA): TGTGCCAGCAGTGAATCGATGGGACAGGGGGCTGGCTACGAGCAGTACTTC. Its translation: CASSESMGQGAGYEQYF.

This clone was observed a single time. The rearrangement uses TRBV5-1 and TRBJ2-5, with D perhaps matching TRBD2 (7 bases). V was shortened by 0 bases and J by 7 bases, with 16 bases between the two germline ends. The germline CDR1 and CDR2 sequences are SGHRS and YFSETQ. This CDR3 has 15 residues. The chain's CDR3 is CASSLGLAEGGTQYF. As DNA, the CDR3 is TGCGCCAGCAGCTTGGGTCTAGCGGAGGGGGGGACCCAGTACTTC.

The chain couples TRBV29-1 to TRBJ2-1; a weak D match, TRBD1 (5 bases). V shed 0 bases and J shed 1 base, with 13 bases lying between them. CDR3 size: 16 residues. CDR1 and CDR2 (germline): SQVTM, ANQGSEA. The CDR3 sequence: CSVEDPDRQSYNEQFF. The DNA of the CDR3 is TGCAGCGTTGAAGATCCTGATCGACAGTCCTACAATGAGCAGTTCTTC.

The V and J genes are TRBV27 and TRBJ2-7, with D tentatively TRBD2 (6 bases). The V gene lost 7 bases and the J gene lost 0 bases, with 19 bases spanning the gap. The CDR3 is 16 residues long. Germline V gene data show CDR1 as MNHEY and CDR2 as SMNVEV (reference sequence). This CDR3 is CASMPHQAGFSYEQYF. DNA for the CDR3: TGTGCCAGCATGCCACACCAAGCGGGTTTCTCCTACGAGCAGTACTTC.

This chain uses TRBV9 with TRBJ2-4; perhaps TRBD1 as D (6 bases). The germline V and J ends were trimmed by 0 bases and 1 base, with 11 bases remaining between them. Germline V gene sequence: CDR1 SGDLS, CDR2 YYNGEE. The CDR3 has 16 amino acids. The CDR3 coding sequence is TGTGCCAGCAGCGTAGGGCAGGGGATGGCCAAAAACATTCAGTACTTC. Translation gives CASSVGQGMAKNIQYF.

The chain recombines TRBV5-1 with TRBJ1-1; the D is unclear. There are 14 residues in the CDR3. The germline CDR1 and CDR2 sequences are SGHRS and YFSETQ. Trimming stripped 4 bases from V and 4 bases from J, with 14 bases between. The CDR3 sequence: CASSPRAGSTEAFF. The CDR3 DNA follows: TGCGCCAGCAGCCCTCGGGCTGGGAGCACTGAAGCTTTCTTT.

The chain couples TRBV9 to TRBJ1-1; no reliable D call. Germline CDR1 SGDLS, CDR2 YYNGEE. This CDR3 spans 14 amino acids. V shed 0 bases and J shed 1 base, with 7 bases lying between them. Written as DNA, the CDR3 is TGTGCCAGCAGCGTAGAGGCAGGGAACACTGAAGCTTTCTTT. Translated: CASSVEAGNTEAFF.

The rearrangement uses TRBV7-2 and TRBJ2-1, with no clear D. The CDR3 sequence is 13 residues long. Germline loops: CDR1 SGHTA, CDR2 FQGNSA. Trimming cost V 3 bases and J 8 bases, with 11 bases left between them. CDR3 protein: CASSFYFRDEQFF. Here the CDR3 DNA reads TGTGCCAGCAGCTTCTACTTCCGAGATGAGCAGTTCTTC.